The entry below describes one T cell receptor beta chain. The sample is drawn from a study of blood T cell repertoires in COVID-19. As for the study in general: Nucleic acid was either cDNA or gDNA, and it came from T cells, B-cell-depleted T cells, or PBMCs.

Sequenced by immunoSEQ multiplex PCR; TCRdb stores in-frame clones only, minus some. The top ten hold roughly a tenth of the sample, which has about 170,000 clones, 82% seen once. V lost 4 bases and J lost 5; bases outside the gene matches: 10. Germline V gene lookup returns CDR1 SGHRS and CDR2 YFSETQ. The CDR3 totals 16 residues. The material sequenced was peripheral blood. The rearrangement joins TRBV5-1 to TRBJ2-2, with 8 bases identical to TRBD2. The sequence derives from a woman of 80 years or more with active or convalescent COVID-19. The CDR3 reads CASSPRAGDGTGELFF. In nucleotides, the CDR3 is TGCGCCAGCAGCCCCCGAGCGGGAGATGGTACCGGGGAGCTGTTTTTT.